Listed below are T cell receptor beta chains from one sample, sequenced in a study of T cell clonotyping in hematopoietic cell transplantation. Libraries were prepared by immunoSEQ multiplex PCR; TCRdb keeps only in-frame clonotypes and omits some of them. The sample holds approximately 70,000 clones, about 94% seen once. Sequenced sample: peripheral blood mononuclear cells. Receptors originate from a man in his fifties in good health. Some clones in this sample may be carry-over from other donors' samples. The CDR3 runs from the conserved cysteine through the conserved F or W. Each record gives: D gene, J gene, V gene, clone size, CDR3 protein, CDR3 DNA. D genes are given only for firm matches. Size tells how often a clone was seen (once, few, many) or the class of an expanded clone, and some rows leave it out.

NA	TRBJ1-5	TRBV5-6	NA	CASSLSGNQPQHF	TGTGCCAGCAGCCTATCCGGTAATCAGCCCCAGCATTTT
NA	TRBJ2-7	TRBV11-2	NA	CASSLTTARYEQYF	TGTGCCAGCAGCCTCACGACCGCTAGGTACGAGCAGTACTTC
NA	TRBJ1-5	TRBV7-9	NA	CASSTDNGAKAGLNQPQHF	TGTGCCAGCAGCACCGACAATGGGGCTAAGGCAGGGCTTAATCAGCCCCAGCATTTT
TRBD1	TRBJ2-7	TRBV5-6	NA	CASSLVGDSYYEQYF	TGTGCCAGCAGCTTGGTAGGGGACAGCTACTACGAGCAGTACTTC
TRBD1	TRBJ1-2	TRBV28	NA	CASTTGRDGYGYTF	TGTGCCAGCACGACAGGGAGGGATGGCTATGGCTACACCTTC
TRBD2	TRBJ2-7	TRBV7-6	NA	CASSPGLAGGLYEQYF	TGTGCCAGCAGCCCTGGACTAGCGGGGGGTTTGTACGAGCAGTACTTC
NA	TRBJ1-1	TRBV14	NA	CASSQGRWGEAFF	TGTGCCAGCAGCCAAGGGCGGTGGGGGGAAGCTTTCTTT
TRBD1	TRBJ1-1	TRBV28	NA	CASNGGTVNTEAFF	TGTGCCAGCAACGGAGGGACAGTGAACACTGAAGCTTTCTTT
NA	TRBJ2-1	TRBV4-1	NA	CASSRLQLQNNEQFF	TGCGCCAGCAGCCGCCTCCAACTGCAGAACAATGAGCAGTTCTTC
NA	TRBJ1-1	TRBV7-3	NA	CACSRPVDTEAFF	TGTGCCTGCTCGCGGCCGGTAGACACTGAAGCTTTCTTT
NA	TRBJ2-5	TRBV9	NA	CASSVEGQYQETQYF	TGTGCCAGCAGCGTAGAAGGACAGTACCAAGAGACCCAGTACTTC
TRBD2	TRBJ2-5	TRBV5-1	once	CASSTDGRLAGQETQYF	TGCGCCAGCAGCACGGACGGTCGACTAGCGGGACAAGAGACCCAGTACTTC
NA	TRBJ1-1	TRBV5-1	NA	CASSSSMNTEAFF	TGCGCCAGCAGCTCATCTATGAACACTGAAGCTTTCTTT
TRBD1	TRBJ2-7	TRBV7-2	NA	CASLNPGTGLYEQYF	TGTGCCAGCCTCAACCCCGGGACAGGGCTCTACGAGCAGTACTTC
TRBD1	TRBJ1-5	TRBV28	NA	CASSNRGWVDQPQHF	TGTGCCAGCAGCAACAGGGGTTGGGTTGATCAGCCCCAGCATTTT
TRBD1	TRBJ1-2	TRBV5-1	NA	CASSDLSGTGEVKGYTF	TGCGCCAGCAGCGACCTATCCGGGACAGGGGAAGTTAAGGGCTACACCTTC
NA	TRBJ2-5	TRBV6-5	NA	CASSYRAVETQYF	TGTGCCAGCAGTTACCGGGCGGTCGAGACCCAGTACTTC
TRBD2	TRBJ2-5	TRBV7-9	NA	CASSLTPGLAGGQTQYF	TGTGCCAGCAGCTTAACACCCGGACTAGCGGGGGGTCAGACCCAGTACTTC
TRBD2	TRBJ2-2	TRBV5-1	NA	CASSLGPHRLAGGPDTGELFF	TGCGCCAGCAGCCTTGGCCCCCACCGATTAGCGGGAGGGCCTGACACCGGGGAGCTGTTTTTT
TRBD1	TRBJ1-2	TRBV5-6	NA	CASSGGTGGTYGYTF	TGTGCCAGCAGCGGGGGGACAGGGGGGACCTATGGCTACACCTTC
NA	TRBJ1-1	TRBV5-4	NA	CASKPWGPNTEAFF	TGTGCCAGCAAACCATGGGGCCCGAACACTGAAGCTTTCTTT
TRBD1	TRBJ1-5	TRBV5-1	NA	CASSGADRGLGISNQPQHF	TGCGCCAGCAGCGGGGCTGACAGGGGGCTGGGGATTAGCAATCAGCCCCAGCATTTT
TRBD2	TRBJ2-3	TRBV7-3	NA	CASSFGLAGDTQYF	TGTGCCAGCAGCTTCGGACTAGCGGGAGATACGCAGTATTTT
NA	TRBJ1-3	TRBV6-6	NA	CASKSAEVGNTIYF	TGTGCCAGCAAAAGCGCAGAGGTTGGAAACACCATATATTTT
NA	TRBJ2-1	TRBV5-4	NA	CASSQTQYNEQFF	TGTGCCAGCAGCCAGACTCAGTACAATGAGCAGTTCTTC
NA	TRBJ2-3	TRBV6-5	NA	CASSYLGPSTDTQYF	TGTGCCAGCAGTTATCTGGGCCCTAGCACAGATACGCAGTATTTT
NA	TRBJ1-2	TRBV5-1	NA	CASSSDKGYTF	TGCGCCAGCAGCTCCGACAAAGGCTACACCTTC
NA	TRBJ2-1	TRBV11-2	NA	CASSLDVSYNEQFF	TGTGCCAGCAGCTTAGACGTCTCCTACAATGAGCAGTTCTTC
NA	TRBJ2-7	TRBV2	NA	CASSRGPTYEQYF	TGTGCCAGCAGCAGGGGCCCCACCTACGAGCAGTACTTC
TRBD1	TRBJ2-7	TRBV5-1	NA	CASSPGQGGDEQYF	TGCGCCAGCAGCCCGGGACAGGGCGGCGACGAGCAGTACTTC
NA	TRBJ2-7	TRBV7-2	NA	CASSYPTRGYEQYF	TGTGCCAGCAGCTACCCAACACGGGGGTACGAGCAGTACTTC
NA	TRBJ1-5	TRBV6-1	NA	CASTGVSNQPQHF	TGTGCCAGCACCGGGGTTAGCAATCAGCCCCAGCATTTT
NA	TRBJ2-3	TRBV2	NA	CASSGETESSTDTQYF	TGTGCCAGCAGTGGTGAAACAGAGTCTAGCACAGATACGCAGTATTTT
TRBD1	TRBJ2-7	TRBV11-2	NA	CASSPRQGERYEQYF	TGTGCCAGCAGCCCCAGACAGGGGGAGCGCTACGAGCAGTACTTC
TRBD1	TRBJ1-1	TRBV29-1	NA	CSVTRTGFIAEAFF	TGCAGCGTCACTAGGACAGGGTTCATCGCTGAAGCTTTCTTT
TRBD2	TRBJ2-1	TRBV2	NA	CASSPTSGGNNEQFF	TGTGCCAGCAGCCCCACTAGCGGGGGAAACAATGAGCAGTTCTTC
NA	TRBJ1-1	TRBV4-1	NA	CASSQEGSRRGRLMDTEAFF	TGCGCCAGCAGCCAAGAGGGCTCGCGTAGGGGGAGGCTGATGGACACTGAAGCTTTCTTT
NA	TRBJ2-7	TRBV6-5	NA	CASSSPALPYVEQYF	TGTGCCAGCAGCTCCCCGGCCTTACCTTACGTCGAGCAGTACTTC
NA	TRBJ2-3	TRBV30	NA	CAWRSSGSTDTQYF	TGTGCCTGGAGGAGTAGCGGAAGCACAGATACGCAGTATTTT
NA	TRBJ2-1	TRBV7-8	once	CASSSQTHNNEQFF	TGTGCCAGCAGCTCTCAGACACACAACAATGAGCAGTTCTTC
NA	TRBJ1-2	TRBV5-4	NA	CASSLRQEDYGYTF	TGTGCCAGCAGCTTGAGGCAGGAGGACTATGGCTACACCTTC
TRBD2	TRBJ2-1	TRBV9	NA	CASSVAGTSGGHNEQFF	TGTGCCAGCAGCGTAGCGGGGACTAGCGGGGGACACAATGAGCAGTTCTTC